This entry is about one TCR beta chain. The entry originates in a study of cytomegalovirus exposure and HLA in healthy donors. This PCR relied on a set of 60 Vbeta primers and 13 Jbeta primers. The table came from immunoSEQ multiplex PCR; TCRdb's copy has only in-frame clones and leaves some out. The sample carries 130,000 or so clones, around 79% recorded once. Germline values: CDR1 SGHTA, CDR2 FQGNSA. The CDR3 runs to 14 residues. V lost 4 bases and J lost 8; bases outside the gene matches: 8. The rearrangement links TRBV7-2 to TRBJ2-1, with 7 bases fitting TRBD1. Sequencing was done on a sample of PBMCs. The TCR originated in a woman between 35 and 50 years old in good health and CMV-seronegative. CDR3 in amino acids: CASSSPGQLHEQFF. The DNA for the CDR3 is TGTGCCAGCAGCTCACCGGGACAGCTCCATGAGCAGTTCTTC. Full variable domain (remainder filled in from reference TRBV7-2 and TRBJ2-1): GAGVSQSPSNKVTEKGKDVELRCDPISGHTALYWYRQSLGQGLEFLIYFQGNSAPDKSGLPSDRFSAERTGGSVSTLTIQRTQQEDSAVYLCASSSPGQLHEQFFGPGTRLTVL.